This T cell receptor beta chain was obtained from a study of blood T cell repertoires in COVID-19. Authors' analysis steps: Amplification of reference gene primers was used by the study to estimate nucleated cell counts. Generated by immunoSEQ multiplex PCR, the TCRdb table keeps only in-frame clones and is missing some. V and J calls and clone size are as listed in that table; D and trimming were resolved from the DNA. The sample comprises about 230,000 clones, roughly 90% of which are singletons, and 3.5% to 4% rests with the top ten. Deletions cut 5 bases from V and 4 bases from J, with 14 bases between. The V gene's germline CDR1 is SEHNR and CDR2 FQNEAQ (reference sequence). The CDR3 length is 15 residues.

This TCR derives from a woman in her twenties or thirties with acute COVID-19. V usage is TRBV7-9 and J usage is TRBJ1-4, with D possibly being TRBD1 (6 bases). The material sequenced was PBMCs or T cells enriched from blood (not recorded which). CDR3 amino acids: CASSNFTGFNEKLFF. CDR3 in DNA: TGTGCCAGCAGCAACTTTACAGGGTTTAATGAAAAACTGTTTTTT.